This T cell receptor beta chain was retrieved from a study of response to subunit inactivated influenza vaccine. A single record per CDR3 protein comes from TCRdb applying MiXCR to the RT-PCR reads. Of more than 600,000 distinct CDR3 sequences listed, around 18% are singletons. The CDR3 is 16 residues long. V shed 7 bases, J shed 2 bases, and the junction held 11 bases outside the gene matches. CDR1 is SGHVS and CDR2 is FQNEAQ in the germline V gene. This clonotype was seen a handful of times. The sequence derives from a man in his forties or fifties who received an inactivated influenza vaccine. The chain couples TRBV7-8 to TRBJ2-7; 10 positions agree with TRBD2. The starting material was PBMCs from blood, obtained more than 4 days after vaccination. The DNA for the CDR3 is TGTGCCAGCACACCAAGGGAAGCGGGAGGGCCCTACGAGCAGTACTTC. Translating gives CASTPREAGGPYEQYF.